Each of the 8 T cell receptor beta chains below was sequenced from the same sample in a study of blood T cell repertoires in COVID-19. Assay: immunoSEQ multiplex PCR; the TCRdb copy retains only in-frame clones and omits some. The sample lists 210,000 or so clones; around 84% were seen once. The sample taken for sequencing was peripheral blood. These receptors were obtained from a woman aged 80 or over with active or convalescent COVID-19.

With regard to this clone: Other DNA sequences in the sample encode the same CDR3. The chain employs TRBV7-9 and TRBJ1-1; D uncertain. The V gene's germline CDR1 is SEHNR and CDR2 FQNEAQ (reference sequence). V dropped 1 base and J dropped 4 bases, with 7 bases sitting between them. This CDR3 contains 13 residues. This CDR3 is CASSLEGGTEAFF. The CDR3 DNA sequence: TGTGCCAGCAGCTTAGAGGGAGGCACTGAAGCTTTCTTT.

The CDR3 here is CASSSGTSGSTDTQYF. CDR3 bases: TGTGCCAGCAGCTCTGGGACTAGCGGGAGCACAGATACGCAGTATTTT. The rearrangement links TRBV7-3 to TRBJ2-3, with 12 nucleotides matching TRBD2. V was clipped by 4 bases and J by 0 bases; unmatched bases: 2. The germline V gene encodes CDR1 SGHTA and CDR2 FQGTGA. The CDR3 totals 16 residues.

The chain links TRBV20-1 to TRBJ1-5; weak D call: TRBD1 (6 bases). The germline CDR1 and CDR2 sequences are DFQATT and SNEGSKA (reference sequence). V was shortened by 3 bases and J by 5 bases, with 11 bases between the two germline ends. The CDR3 length is 13 residues. The CDR3 is CSASTGLDQPQHF. In DNA, the CDR3 is TGCAGTGCTAGTACAGGGTTGGATCAGCCCCAGCATTTT.

This rearrangement joins TRBV6-1 to TRBJ1-1; no firm D call. Germline V lookup: CDR1 MNHNS, CDR2 SASEGT. V lost 1 base to trimming and J lost 0 bases, with 6 bases between them. This CDR3 has 14 amino acids. The CDR3 DNA follows: TGTGCCAGCAGTGAAGGTCATCTGAACACTGAAGCTTTCTTT. It is translated as CASSEGHLNTEAFF.

Turning to this clone: Sequence at one end of the junction differs from germline and may be a read error. The V gene is TRBV15, the J gene TRBJ1-5; D unresolved. This CDR3 has 13 residues. Germline V lookup: CDR1 LNHNV, CDR2 YYDKDF (reference sequence). Here the CDR3 DNA reads TGTGCCACCAGCAGAGCCCTTTACGGAGGTCTTTTTTTT. The encoded protein is CATSRALYGGLFF.

This rearrangement joins TRBV2 to TRBJ2-7; 8 nucleotides match TRBD2. The J segment lost 0 bases and the V segment lost 7 bases, leaving 8 bases of the junction unmatched. The germline V gene has CDR1 SNHLY and CDR2 FYNNEI. The CDR3 length is 15 residues. CDR3 DNA: TGTGCCAGCACTTCTACCAGCGGGGGCTCCTACGAGCAGTACTTC. This encodes CASTSTSGGSYEQYF. The full variable domain, with the rest looked up from reference TRBV2 and TRBJ2-7, is EPEVTQTPSHQVTQMGQEVILRCVPISNHLYFYWYRQILGQKVEFLVSFYNNEISEKSEIFDDQFSVERPDGSNFTLKIRSTKLEDSAMYFCASTSTSGGSYEQYFGPGTRLTVT.

The genes are TRBV7-9 and TRBJ2-1, with 9 bases that match TRBD2. The CDR3 has 15 amino acids. The germline V gene has CDR1 SEHNR and CDR2 FQNEAQ (reference sequence). V lost 1 base to trimming and J lost 4 bases; unmatched junction nucleotides: 2. The CDR3 coding sequence is TGTGCCAGCAGCTTAGGACTAGCGGATTACAATGAGCAGTTCTTC. It yields the protein CASSLGLADYNEQFF.

The J gene is TRBJ2-7, the V gene TRBV21-1; the table's D call TRBD2 went unverified against the DNA. TRBV21-1 corresponds to a pseudogene. The CDR3 loop spans 17 amino acids. The CDR3 DNA sequence: TGTGCCAGCAGCAAAGGAGGGAGGGATCTCGGCTCCTACGAGCAGTACTTC. This translates into CASSKGGRDLGSYEQYF.